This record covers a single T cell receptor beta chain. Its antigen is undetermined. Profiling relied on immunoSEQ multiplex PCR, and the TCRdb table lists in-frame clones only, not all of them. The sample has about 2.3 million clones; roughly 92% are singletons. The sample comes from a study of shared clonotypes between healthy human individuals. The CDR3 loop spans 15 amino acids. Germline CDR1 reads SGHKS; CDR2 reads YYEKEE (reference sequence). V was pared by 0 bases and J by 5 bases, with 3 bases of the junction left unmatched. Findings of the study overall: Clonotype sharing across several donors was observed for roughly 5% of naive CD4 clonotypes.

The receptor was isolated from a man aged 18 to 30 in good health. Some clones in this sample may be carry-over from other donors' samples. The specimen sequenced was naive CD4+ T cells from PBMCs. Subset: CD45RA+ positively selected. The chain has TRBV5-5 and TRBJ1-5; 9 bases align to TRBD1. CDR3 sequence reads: CASSLGGQGHQPQHF. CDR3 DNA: TGTGCCAGCAGCTTGGGAGGACAGGGGCATCAGCCCCAGCATTTT.